The sequence of this T cell receptor (beta chain) was determined in a study of T cells in Graves' hyperthyroidism and ophthalmopathy. Patients were excluded for uncontrolled infection, other autoimmune disease, pregnancy or lactation. The ends were cut back, 5 bases at V and 8 bases at J, with 16 bases in the middle. The CDR3 has 14 amino acids. Per germline, CDR1 SGHDN and CDR2 FVKESK. RNA transcripts provided the source from which TCR beta CDR3 regions were amplified. With the HTBI primer set, the TCR CDR3 went through a first round of RT-PCR. MiXCR was run by TCRdb on the multiplex PCR reads, yielding one entry per CDR3 protein. Of roughly 420,000 distinct CDR3 sequences in the sample, roughly 15% were seen once.

Input material: blood. This TCR came from a woman aged 18-29 years with Graves' hyperthyroidism. The rearrangement links TRBV14 to TRBJ2-1, with unresolved D. CDR3 DNA sequence: TGTGCCAGCAGCTACGACTCCAGCACTCATGAGCAGTTCTTC. As protein: CASSYDSSTHEQFF.